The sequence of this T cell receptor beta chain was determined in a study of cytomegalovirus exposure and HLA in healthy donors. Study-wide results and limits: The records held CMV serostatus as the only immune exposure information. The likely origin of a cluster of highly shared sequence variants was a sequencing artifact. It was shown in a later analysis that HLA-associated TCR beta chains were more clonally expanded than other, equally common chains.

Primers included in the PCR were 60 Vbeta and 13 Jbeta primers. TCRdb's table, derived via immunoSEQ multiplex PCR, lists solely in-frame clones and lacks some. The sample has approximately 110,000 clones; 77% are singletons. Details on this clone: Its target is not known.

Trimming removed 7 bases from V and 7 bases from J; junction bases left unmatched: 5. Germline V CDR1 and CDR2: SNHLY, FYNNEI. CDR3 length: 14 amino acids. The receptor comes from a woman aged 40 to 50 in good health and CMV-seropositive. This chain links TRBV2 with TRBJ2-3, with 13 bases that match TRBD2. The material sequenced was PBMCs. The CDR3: CASNRGLAGNTQYF. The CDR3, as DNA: TGTGCCAGCAACAGGGGACTAGCGGGGAATACGCAGTATTTT.